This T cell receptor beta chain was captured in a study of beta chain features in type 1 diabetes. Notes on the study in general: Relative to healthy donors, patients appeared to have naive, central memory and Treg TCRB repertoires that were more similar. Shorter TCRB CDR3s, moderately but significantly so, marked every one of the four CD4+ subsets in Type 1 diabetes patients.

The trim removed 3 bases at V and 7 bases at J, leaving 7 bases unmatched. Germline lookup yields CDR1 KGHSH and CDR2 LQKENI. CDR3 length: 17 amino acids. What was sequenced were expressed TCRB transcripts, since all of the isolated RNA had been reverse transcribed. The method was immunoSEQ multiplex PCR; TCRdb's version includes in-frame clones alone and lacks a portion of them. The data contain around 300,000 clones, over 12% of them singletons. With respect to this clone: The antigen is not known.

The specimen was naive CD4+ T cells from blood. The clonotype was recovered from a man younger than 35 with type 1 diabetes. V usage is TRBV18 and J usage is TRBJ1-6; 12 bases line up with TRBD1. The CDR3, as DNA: TGTGCCAGCTCACCGGGACAGGGGGCGGTATGGAATTCACCCCTCCACTTT. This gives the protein CASSPGQGAVWNSPLHF. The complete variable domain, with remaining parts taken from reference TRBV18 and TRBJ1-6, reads NAGVMQNPRHLVRRRGQEARLRCSPMKGHSHVYWYRQLPEEGLKFMVYLQKENIIDESGMPKERFSAEFPKEGPSILRIQQVVRGDSAAYFCASSPGQGAVWNSPLHFGNGTRLTVT.